The next 15 T cell receptor beta chains were all read from a single sample in a study of control samples from healthy donors and cancer patients. The method was immunoSEQ multiplex PCR; TCRdb's version includes in-frame clones alone and lacks a portion of them. The sample yields about 180,000 clones, about 90% seen once. Sample: blood. These receptors originate from a woman between 50 and 59 years old in good health.

The chain carries TRBV6-2 or TRBV6-3 and TRBJ2-5; D ambiguous. The length of the CDR3 is 13 residues. Looked up from germline, CDR1 is MNHEY and CDR2 is SVGEGT. V lost 5 bases and J lost 5, with 12 bases in between. DNA for the CDR3: TGTGCCAGCAGTCTTGCACGCGTGGAGACCCAGTACTTC. Amino acids: CASSLARVETQYF.

The V and J genes are TRBV9 and TRBJ2-3; D not resolved. Germline CDR1 reads SGDLS; CDR2 reads YYNGEE. CDR3 length equals 12 residues. The V end lost 3 bases, the J end lost 6 bases, and 8 bases lay between the germline ends. The CDR3 DNA is TGTGCCAGCAGCGCGAATCTGGATACGCAGTATTTT. It yields the protein CASSANLDTQYF.

V is TRBV12-5 and J is TRBJ1-2, with D possibly matching TRBD1 (5 bases). The CDR3 consists of 14 residues. The V gene lost 3 bases and the J gene lost 6 bases, with 14 bases spanning the gap. CDR1 and CDR2 (germline): LGHNT, FRNRAP. This CDR3 is CASGLRGTADGYTF. In DNA form, the CDR3 reads TGTGCTAGTGGTTTAAGAGGGACCGCAGATGGCTACACCTTC.

This chain connects TRBV19 to TRBJ1-2; a weak D match, TRBD1 (5 bases). There are 11 residues in the CDR3. CDR1 is LNHDA, CDR2 SQIVND, per germline (reference sequence). V shed 6 bases and J shed 4 bases, with 6 bases lying between them. CDR3 sequence: CASSQGYGYTF. For the CDR3, the DNA is TGTGCCAGTAGCCAGGGCTATGGCTACACCTTC.

V is TRBV18 and J is TRBJ1-5, with D tentatively TRBD1 (5 bases). The CDR3 has 16 residues. CDR1 and CDR2 (germline): KGHSH, LQKENI. The V gene lost 3 bases and the J gene lost 2 bases, with 14 bases spanning the gap. The CDR3 region is CASSPSGGGRNQPQHF. CDR3 nucleotides: TGTGCCAGCTCACCCTCGGGTGGGGGTCGCAATCAGCCCCAGCATTTT.

The rearrangement joins TRBV28 to TRBJ2-1, with 7 bases aligning to TRBD2. Unmatched junction bases numbered 2, after V lost 3 bases and J lost 0 bases. Germline V CDR1 and CDR2: MDHEN, SYDVKM. The CDR3 has 15 residues. The CDR3 bases are TGTGCCAGCAGTTTGGCGGGAGTCTCCTACAATGAGCAGTTCTTC. This sequence encodes CASSLAGVSYNEQFF. Drawing the rest from reference TRBV28 and TRBJ2-1, the complete variable domain is DVKVTQSSRYLVKRTGEKVFLECVQDMDHENMFWYRQDPGLGLRLIYFSYDVKMKEKGDIPEGYSVSREKKERFSLILESASTNQTSMYLCASSLAGVSYNEQFFGPGTRLTVL.

The V and J genes are TRBV3-1 (or the pseudogene TRBV3-2) and TRBJ1-2; a weak D match, TRBD1 (5 bases). With 1 base removed from V and 7 bases from J, the gap between germline ends came to 13 bases. Germline V gene sequence: CDR1 LGHDT, CDR2 YNNKEL (reference sequence). The CDR3 contains 14 residues. The CDR3 DNA reads as TGTGCCAGCAGCCAAGGTGCAGGGAAGGGTGGCTACACCTTC. This codes for CASSQGAGKGGYTF.

This rearrangement joins TRBV27 to TRBJ2-3; TRBD1 matches 8 bases. CDR1 and CDR2 (germline): MNHEY, SMNVEV (reference sequence). V shed 11 bases, J shed 1 base, and the junction held 11 bases outside the gene matches. This CDR3 has 15 residues. For the CDR3, the DNA is TGTGCCGGGCCAGGGACAGGAGATCGCACAGATACGCAGTATTTT. Translating it yields CAGPGTGDRTDTQYF.

This sequence joins TRBV6-5 and TRBJ1-1; the D is unclear. The length of the CDR3 is 11 residues. Germline assignment: CDR1 MNHEY and CDR2 SVGAGI. Trimming left V 7 bases short and J 2 bases short, with 5 bases between. CDR3 sequence: CASKQNTEAFF. The CDR3 DNA is TGTGCCAGCAAGCAAAACACTGAAGCTTTCTTT.

This clone was picked up one time. The genes are TRBV5-1 and TRBJ2-7; 9 nucleotides match TRBD1. The germline V gene has CDR1 SGHRS and CDR2 YFSETQ. The CDR3 sequence is 16 residues long. Trimming took 5 bases from V and 7 from J; bases not matched to a gene: 16. The CDR3 is CASSSTSGTGSGEQYF. The CDR3, as DNA: TGCGCCAGCAGTTCCACATCCGGGACAGGGTCTGGAGAGCAGTACTTC. Full variable domain (remainder filled in from reference TRBV5-1 and TRBJ2-7): KAGVTQTPRYLIKTRGQQVTLSCSPISGHRSVSWYQQTPGQGLQFLFEYFSETQRNKGNFPGRFSGRQFSNSRSEMNVSTLELGDSALYLCASSSTSGTGSGEQYFGPGTRLTVT.

This clone was seen only once. J is TRBJ1-3 and V is TRBV6-5; the D gene is possibly TRBD1 (5 bases). Germline V gene lookup returns CDR1 MNHEY and CDR2 SVGAGI. The CDR3 has 15 amino acids. V lost 6 bases to trimming and J lost 0 bases, with 12 bases between them. The CDR3 nucleotides read TGTGCCAGCAGCCGTTGGGGGGTCTCTGGAAACACCATATATTTT. Translated, it gives CASSRWGVSGNTIYF.

Here the CDR3 DNA reads TGTGCCAGCAGCCCCGGCTCAGATACGCAGTATTTT. Amino acids: CASSPGSDTQYF. The chain links TRBV27 to TRBJ2-3; unclear D gene. The CDR3 totals 12 residues. Germline-derived CDR1 and CDR2 are MNHEY and SMNVEV (reference sequence). Between the trimmed V and J ends, which lost 6 bases and 4 bases, there was a span of 8 bases.

This rearrangement joins TRBV27 to TRBJ1-1; D is ambiguous. V was cut by 6 bases and J by 1 base, with 15 bases left in between. CDR3 length equals 15 residues. Germline lookup yields CDR1 MNHEY and CDR2 SMNVEV (reference sequence). CDR3 in amino acids: CASRVRYLGNTEAFF. CDR3 DNA: TGTGCCAGCAGGGTCAGGTATCTGGGGAACACTGAAGCTTTCTTT.

This chain joins TRBV6-2 or TRBV6-3 and TRBJ2-3; TRBD2 is a possible D gene (5 bases). V dropped 2 bases and J dropped 1 base, with 13 bases sitting between them. The germline V gene has CDR1 MNHEY and CDR2 SVGEGT. There are 16 residues in the CDR3. The CDR3 loop is CASSYRAGLRTDTQYF. CDR3 DNA sequence: TGTGCCAGCAGTTACCGGGCGGGCCTCCGCACAGATACGCAGTATTTT.

The chain carries TRBV2 and TRBJ1-1, with D hard to call. Trimming stripped 5 bases from V and 2 bases from J, with 9 bases between. The CDR3 sequence is 13 residues long. Germline values: CDR1 SNHLY, CDR2 FYNNEI. The CDR3 bases are TGTGCCAGCAGTACACAGAGAAACACTGAAGCTTTCTTT. This gives the protein CASSTQRNTEAFF.